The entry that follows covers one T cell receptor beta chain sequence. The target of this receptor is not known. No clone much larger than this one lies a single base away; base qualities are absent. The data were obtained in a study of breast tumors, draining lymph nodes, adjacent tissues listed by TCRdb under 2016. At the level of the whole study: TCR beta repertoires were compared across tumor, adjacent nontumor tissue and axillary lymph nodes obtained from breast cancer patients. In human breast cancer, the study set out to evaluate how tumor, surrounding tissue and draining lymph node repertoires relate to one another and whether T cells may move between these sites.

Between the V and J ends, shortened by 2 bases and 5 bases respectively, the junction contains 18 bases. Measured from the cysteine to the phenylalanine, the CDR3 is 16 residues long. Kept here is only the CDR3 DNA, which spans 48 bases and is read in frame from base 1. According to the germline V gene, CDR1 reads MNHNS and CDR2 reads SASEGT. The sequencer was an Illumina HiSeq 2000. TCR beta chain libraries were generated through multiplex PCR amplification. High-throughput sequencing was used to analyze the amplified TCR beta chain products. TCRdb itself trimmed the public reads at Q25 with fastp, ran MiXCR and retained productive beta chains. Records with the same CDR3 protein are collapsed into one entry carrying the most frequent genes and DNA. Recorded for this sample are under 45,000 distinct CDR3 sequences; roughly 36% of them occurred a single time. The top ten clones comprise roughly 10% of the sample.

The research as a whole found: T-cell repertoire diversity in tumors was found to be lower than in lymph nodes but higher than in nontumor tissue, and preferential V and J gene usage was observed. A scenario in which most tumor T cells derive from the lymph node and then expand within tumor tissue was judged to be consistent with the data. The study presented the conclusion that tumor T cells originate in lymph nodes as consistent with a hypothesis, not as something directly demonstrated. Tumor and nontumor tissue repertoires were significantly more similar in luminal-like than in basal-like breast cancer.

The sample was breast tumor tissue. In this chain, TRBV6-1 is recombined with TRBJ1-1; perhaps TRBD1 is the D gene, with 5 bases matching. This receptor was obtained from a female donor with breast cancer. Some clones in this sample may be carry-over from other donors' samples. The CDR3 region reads CASSEIGAGSGTEAFF. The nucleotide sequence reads TGTGCCAGCAGTGAAATCGGGGCAGGGTCGGGGACTGAAGCTTTCTTT.